The source of this T cell receptor beta chain is a study of control samples from healthy donors and cancer patients. The CDR3 length is 15 residues. Trimming stripped 3 bases from V and 8 bases from J, with 16 bases between. Germline CDR1 reads MNHNS; CDR2 reads SASEGT. Method: immunoSEQ multiplex PCR; TCRdb's copy keeps in-frame clones and lacks some. The sample lists about 98,000 clones; roughly 86% were seen once. The chain joins TRBV6-1 to TRBJ1-4, with D perhaps TRBD1 (6 bases). The source is a man in his fifties or sixties in good health. The sequencing input was blood. In nucleotides, the CDR3 is TGTGCCAGCAGTGAGATGACGGGGGCGGGCGAAAAACTGTTTTTT. Amino acid sequence: CASSEMTGAGEKLFF.